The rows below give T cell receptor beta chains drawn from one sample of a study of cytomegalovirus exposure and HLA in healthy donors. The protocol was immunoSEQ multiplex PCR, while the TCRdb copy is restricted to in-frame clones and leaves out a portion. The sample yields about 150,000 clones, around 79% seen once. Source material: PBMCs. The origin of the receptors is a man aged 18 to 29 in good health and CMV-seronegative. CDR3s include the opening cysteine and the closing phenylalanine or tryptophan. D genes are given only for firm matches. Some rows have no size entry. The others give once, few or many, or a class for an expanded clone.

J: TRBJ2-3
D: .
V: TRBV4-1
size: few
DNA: TGCGCCAGCAGCCAAGTGCCCCCCCGGGTCCTAAGGGATACGCAGTATTTT
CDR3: CASSQVPPRVLRDTQYF

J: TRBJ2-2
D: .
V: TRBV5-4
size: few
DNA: TGTGCCAGCAGCCCCCCCATAGGGGGAACCACCGGGGAGCTGTTTTTT
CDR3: CASSPPIGGTTGELFF

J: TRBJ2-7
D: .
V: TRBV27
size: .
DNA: TGTGCCAGCGGCACAGCAGGGCCCCACGAGCAGTACTTC
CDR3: CASGTAGPHEQYF

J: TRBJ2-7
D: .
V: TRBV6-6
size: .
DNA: TGTGCCAGCAGTTACGGGGGCGGTCAGGTGGGCGAGCAGTACTTC
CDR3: CASSYGGGQVGEQYF

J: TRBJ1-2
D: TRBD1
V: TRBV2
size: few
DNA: TGTGCCAGCAGCCTGGGACAGGGAACAAGCGGCTACACCTTC
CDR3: CASSLGQGTSGYTF

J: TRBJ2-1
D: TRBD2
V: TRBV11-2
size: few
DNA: TGTGCCAGCAGCTTAGGAGCGGGAGGATACAATGAGCAGTTCTTC
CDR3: CASSLGAGGYNEQFF

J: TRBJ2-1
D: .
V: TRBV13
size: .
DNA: TGTGCCAGCAGCATGGGACTTTACAATGAGCAGTTCTTC
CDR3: CASSMGLYNEQFF

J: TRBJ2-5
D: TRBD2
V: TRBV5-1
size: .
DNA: TGCGCCAGCAGCTCGGGGACTAGCGGCTACCAAGAGACCCAGTACTTC
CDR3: CASSSGTSGYQETQYF

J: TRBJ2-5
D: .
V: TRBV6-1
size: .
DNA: TGTGCCAGCATTAACCAAGAGACCCAGTACTTC
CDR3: CASINQETQYF

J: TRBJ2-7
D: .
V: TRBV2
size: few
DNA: TGTGCCAGCAGCGCGACCCCAGGGGCCAACTCCTACGAGCAGTACTTC
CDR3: CASSATPGANSYEQYF

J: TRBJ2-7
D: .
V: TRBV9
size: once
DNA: TGTGCCAGCAGCTCCCCACGGGGGAGGCCGGAGGTTTACGAGCAGTACTTC
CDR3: CASSSPRGRPEVYEQYF

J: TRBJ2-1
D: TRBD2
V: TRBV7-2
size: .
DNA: TGTGCCAGCAGCCGGCCGGGACTAGGGTACAATGAGCAGTTCTTC
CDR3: CASSRPGLGYNEQFF

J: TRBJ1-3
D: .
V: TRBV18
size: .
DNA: TGTGCCAGCTCGCGGGACCCCACCGGTGGAAACACCATATATTTT
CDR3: CASSRDPTGGNTIYF

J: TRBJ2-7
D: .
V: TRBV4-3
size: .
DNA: TGCGCCAGCAGCCAAGATTCCGGGGAGCAGTACTTC
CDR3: CASSQDSGEQYF

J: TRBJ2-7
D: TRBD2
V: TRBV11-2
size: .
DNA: TGTGCCAGCAGCCTACTAGCGGGAGGTCGGCCCGGCGAGCAGTACTTC
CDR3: CASSLLAGGRPGEQYF

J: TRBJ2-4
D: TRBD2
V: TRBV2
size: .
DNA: TGTGCCAGCAGTGAAGGGGGACTAAGGGAAAACATTCAGTACTTC
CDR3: CASSEGGLRENIQYF

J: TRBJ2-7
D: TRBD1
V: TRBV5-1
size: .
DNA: TGCGCCAGCAGTTCGGGACAGGGGTATGACGAGCAGTACTTC
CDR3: CASSSGQGYDEQYF

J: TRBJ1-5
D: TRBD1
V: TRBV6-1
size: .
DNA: TGTGCCTCCGGACAGGGTTTGGGGCAGCCCCAGCATTTT
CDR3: CASGQGLGQPQHF

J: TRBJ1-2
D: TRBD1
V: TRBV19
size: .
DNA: TGTGCCTCACAGGGGTATGGCTACACCTTC
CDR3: CASQGYGYTF

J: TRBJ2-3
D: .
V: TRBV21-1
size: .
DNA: TGTGCCAGCAGCAAAGGAGGTCCGGCAGATACGCAGTATTTT
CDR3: CASSKGGPADTQYF

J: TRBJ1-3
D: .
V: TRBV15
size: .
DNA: TGTGCCACCAGCTTCCCGAGCTCTGGAAACACCATATATTTT
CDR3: CATSFPSSGNTIYF

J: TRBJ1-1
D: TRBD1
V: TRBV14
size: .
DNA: TGTGCCAGCAGCATAGGGGGCGTCGGCACTGAAGCTTTCTTT
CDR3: CASSIGGVGTEAFF

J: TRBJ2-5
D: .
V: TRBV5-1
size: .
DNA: TGCGCCAGCAGCTTGTGGACAGCAGAGACCCAGTACTTC
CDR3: CASSLWTAETQYF

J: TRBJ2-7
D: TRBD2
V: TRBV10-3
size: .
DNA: TGTGCCATCAGTGGACTAGCGGGTTACGAGCAGTACTTC
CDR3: CAISGLAGYEQYF

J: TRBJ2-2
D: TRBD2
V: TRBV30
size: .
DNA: TGTGCCTGTCAAGCGGGAGGAGGCACCGGGGAGCTGTTTTTT
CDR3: CACQAGGGTGELFF

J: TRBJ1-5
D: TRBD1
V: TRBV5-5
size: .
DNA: TGTGCCAGCAGCTTGATGTCAGGGGGTGGCAATCAGCCCCAGCATTTT
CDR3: CASSLMSGGGNQPQHF

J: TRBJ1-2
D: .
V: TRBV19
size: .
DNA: TGTGCCAGTAGTAGCCCGGGCGGGAGGTATGGCTACACCTTC
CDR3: CASSSPGGRYGYTF

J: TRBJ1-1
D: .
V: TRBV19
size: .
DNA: TGTGCCAGTAGTCCGAGAGATTTGAACACTGAAGCTTTCTTT
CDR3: CASSPRDLNTEAFF

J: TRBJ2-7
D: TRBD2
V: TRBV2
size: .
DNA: TGTGCCAGCAGTGCCGGGACTAGCGGGAGAAATTACGAGCAGTACTTC
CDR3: CASSAGTSGRNYEQYF